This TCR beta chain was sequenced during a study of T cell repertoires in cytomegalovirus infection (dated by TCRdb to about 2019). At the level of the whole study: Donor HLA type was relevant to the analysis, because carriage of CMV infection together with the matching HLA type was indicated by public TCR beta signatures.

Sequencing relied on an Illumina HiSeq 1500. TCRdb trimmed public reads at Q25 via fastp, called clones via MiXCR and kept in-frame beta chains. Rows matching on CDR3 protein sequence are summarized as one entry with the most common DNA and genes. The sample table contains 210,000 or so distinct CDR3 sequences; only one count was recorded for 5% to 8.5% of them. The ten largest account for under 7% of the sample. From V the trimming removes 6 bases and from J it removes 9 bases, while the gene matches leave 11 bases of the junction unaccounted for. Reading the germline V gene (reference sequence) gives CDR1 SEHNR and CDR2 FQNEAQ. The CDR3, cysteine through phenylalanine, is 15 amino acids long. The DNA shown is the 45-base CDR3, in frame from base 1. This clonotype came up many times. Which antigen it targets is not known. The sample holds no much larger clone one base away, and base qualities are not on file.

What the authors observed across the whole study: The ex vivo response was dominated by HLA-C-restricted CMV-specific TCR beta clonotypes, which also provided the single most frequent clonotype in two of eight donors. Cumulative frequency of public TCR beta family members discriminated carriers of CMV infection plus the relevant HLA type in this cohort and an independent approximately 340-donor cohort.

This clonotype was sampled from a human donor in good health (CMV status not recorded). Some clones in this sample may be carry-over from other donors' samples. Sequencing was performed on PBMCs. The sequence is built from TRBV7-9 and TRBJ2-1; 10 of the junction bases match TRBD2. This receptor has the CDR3 CASRQLAGDLGEQFF. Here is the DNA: TGTGCCAGCAGACAGCTAGCGGGGGATTTAGGTGAGCAGTTCTTC. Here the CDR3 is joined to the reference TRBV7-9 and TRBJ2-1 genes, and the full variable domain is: DTGVSQNPRHKITKRGQNVTFRCDPISEHNRLYWYRQTLGQGPEFLTYFQNEAQLEKSRLLSDRFSAERPKGSFSTLEIQRTEQGDSAMYLCASRQLAGDLGEQFFGPGTRLTVL.